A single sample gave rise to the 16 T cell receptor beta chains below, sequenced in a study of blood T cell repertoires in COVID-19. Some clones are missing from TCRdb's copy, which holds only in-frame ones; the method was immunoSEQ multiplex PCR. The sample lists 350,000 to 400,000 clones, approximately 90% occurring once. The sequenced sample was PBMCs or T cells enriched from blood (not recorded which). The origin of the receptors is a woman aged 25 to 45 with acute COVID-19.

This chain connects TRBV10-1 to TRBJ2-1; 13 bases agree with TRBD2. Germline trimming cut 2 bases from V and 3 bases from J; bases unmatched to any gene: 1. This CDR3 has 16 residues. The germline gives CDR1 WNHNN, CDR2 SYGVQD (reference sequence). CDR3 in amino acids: CASSETSGGVYNEQFF. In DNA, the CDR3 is TGCGCCAGCAGTGAGACTAGCGGGGGGGTCTACAATGAGCAGTTCTTC.

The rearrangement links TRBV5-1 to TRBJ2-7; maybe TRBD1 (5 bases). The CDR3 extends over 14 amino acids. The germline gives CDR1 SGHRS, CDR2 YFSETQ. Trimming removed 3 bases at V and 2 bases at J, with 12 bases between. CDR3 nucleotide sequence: TGCGCCAGCAGCTATGGAGACAGTCCCTACGAGCAGTACTTC. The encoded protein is CASSYGDSPYEQYF.

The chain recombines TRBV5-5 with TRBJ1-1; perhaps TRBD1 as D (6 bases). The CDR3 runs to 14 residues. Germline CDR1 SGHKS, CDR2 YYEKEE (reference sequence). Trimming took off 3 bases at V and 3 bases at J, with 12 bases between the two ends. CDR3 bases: TGTGCCAGCAGCTCAGGGGTGTGGGACACTGAAGCTTTCTTT. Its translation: CASSSGVWDTEAFF. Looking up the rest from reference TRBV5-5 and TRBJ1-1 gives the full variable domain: DAGVTQSPTHLIKTRGQQVTLRCSPISGHKSVSWYQQVLGQGPQFIFQYYEKEERGRGNFPDRFSARQFPNYSSELNVNALLLGDSALYLCASSSGVWDTEAFFGQGTRLTVV.

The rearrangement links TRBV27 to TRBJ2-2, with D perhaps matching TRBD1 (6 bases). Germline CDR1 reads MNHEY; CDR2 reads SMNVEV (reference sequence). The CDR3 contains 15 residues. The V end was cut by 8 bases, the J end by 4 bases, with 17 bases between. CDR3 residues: CASRLGGVITGELFF. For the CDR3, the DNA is TGTGCCAGCCGCCTAGGGGGTGTCATCACCGGGGAGCTGTTTTTT.

CDR3: CASSYSLSGNTGELFF. In DNA, the CDR3 is TGTGCCAGCAGTTACTCGCTTAGCGGTAACACCGGGGAGCTGTTTTTT. V usage is TRBV6-2 or TRBV6-3 and J usage is TRBJ2-2; D may be TRBD2 (6 bases). The CDR3 spans 16 residues. The germline V gene has CDR1 MNHEY and CDR2 SVGEGT. Trimming shortened V by 0 bases and J by 2 bases, and 10 bases separated the two germline ends.

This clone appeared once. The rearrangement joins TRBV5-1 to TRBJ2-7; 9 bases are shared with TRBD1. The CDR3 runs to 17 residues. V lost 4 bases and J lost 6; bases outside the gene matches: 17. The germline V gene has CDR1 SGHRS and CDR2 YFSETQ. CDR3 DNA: TGCGCCAGCAGCCGACGCAACCGGGACAGGGTCCCATCCGAGCAGTACTTC. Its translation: CASSRRNRDRVPSEQYF.

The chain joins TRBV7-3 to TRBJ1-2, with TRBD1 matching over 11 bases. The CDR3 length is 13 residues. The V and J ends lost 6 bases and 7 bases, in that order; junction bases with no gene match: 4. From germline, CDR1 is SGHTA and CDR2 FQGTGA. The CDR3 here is CASSGQGALGYTF. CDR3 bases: TGTGCCAGCAGTGGACAGGGGGCGCTTGGCTACACCTTC.

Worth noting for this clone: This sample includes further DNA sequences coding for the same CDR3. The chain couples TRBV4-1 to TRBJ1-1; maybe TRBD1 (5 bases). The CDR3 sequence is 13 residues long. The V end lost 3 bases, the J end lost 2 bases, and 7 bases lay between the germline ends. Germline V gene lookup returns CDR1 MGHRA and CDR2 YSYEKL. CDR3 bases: TGCGCCAGCAGCCACGACAGAAACACTGAAGCTTTCTTT. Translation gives CASSHDRNTEAFF.

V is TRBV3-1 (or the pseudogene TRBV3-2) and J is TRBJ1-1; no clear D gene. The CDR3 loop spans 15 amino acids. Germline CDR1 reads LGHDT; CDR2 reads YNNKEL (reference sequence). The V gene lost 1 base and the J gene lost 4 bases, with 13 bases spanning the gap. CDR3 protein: CASSQVPWAGTEAFF. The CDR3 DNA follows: TGTGCCAGCAGCCAAGTGCCCTGGGCGGGCACTGAAGCTTTCTTT.

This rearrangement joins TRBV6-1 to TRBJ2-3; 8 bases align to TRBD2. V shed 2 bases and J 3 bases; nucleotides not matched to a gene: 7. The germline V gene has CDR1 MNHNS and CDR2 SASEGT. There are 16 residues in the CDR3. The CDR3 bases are TGTGCCAGCAGTGAATCGTCCGGGGGGGCGACAGATACGCAGTATTTT. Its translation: CASSESSGGATDTQYF.

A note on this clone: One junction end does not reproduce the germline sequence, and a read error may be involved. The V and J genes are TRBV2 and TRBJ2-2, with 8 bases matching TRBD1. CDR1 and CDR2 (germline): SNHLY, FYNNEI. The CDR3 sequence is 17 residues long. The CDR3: CASSPRQGPTNTGELFF. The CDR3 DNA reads TGTGCCAGCAGTCCCCGACAGGGGCCAACGAATACCGGGGAGCTGTTTTTT.

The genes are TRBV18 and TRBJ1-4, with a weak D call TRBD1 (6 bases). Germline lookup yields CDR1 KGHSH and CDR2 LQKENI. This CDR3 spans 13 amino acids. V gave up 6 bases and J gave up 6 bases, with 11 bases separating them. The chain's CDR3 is CASSTGLDEKLFF. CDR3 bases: TGTGCCAGCTCCACAGGGCTCGATGAAAAACTGTTTTTT.

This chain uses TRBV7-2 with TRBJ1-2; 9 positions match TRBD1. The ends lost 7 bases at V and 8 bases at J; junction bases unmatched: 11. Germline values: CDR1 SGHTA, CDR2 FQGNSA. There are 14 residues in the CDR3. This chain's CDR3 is CASIRTGEERGYTF. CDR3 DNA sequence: TGTGCCAGCATCCGGACAGGGGAGGAGCGGGGCTACACCTTC.

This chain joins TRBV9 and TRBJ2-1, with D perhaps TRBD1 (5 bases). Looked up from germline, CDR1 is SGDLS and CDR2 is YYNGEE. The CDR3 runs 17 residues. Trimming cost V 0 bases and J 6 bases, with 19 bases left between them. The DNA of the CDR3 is TGTGCCAGCAGCGTAGAGGAGACAGTCCCAATTATCAATGAGCAGTTCTTC. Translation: CASSVEETVPIINEQFF.

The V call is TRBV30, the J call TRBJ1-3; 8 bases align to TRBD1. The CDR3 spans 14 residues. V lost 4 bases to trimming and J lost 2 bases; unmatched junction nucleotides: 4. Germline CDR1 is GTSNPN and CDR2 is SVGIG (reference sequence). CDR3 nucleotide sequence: TGTGCCTGGACAAGGACAGGGACTGGAAACACCATATATTTT. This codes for CAWTRTGTGNTIYF.

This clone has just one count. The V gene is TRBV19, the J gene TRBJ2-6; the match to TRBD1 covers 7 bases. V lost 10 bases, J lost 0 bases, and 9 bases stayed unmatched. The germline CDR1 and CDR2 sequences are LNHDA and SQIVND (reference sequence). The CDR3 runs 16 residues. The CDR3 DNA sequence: TGTGCCACTACCGGGACAGTGCTCTCTGGGGCCAACGTCCTGACTTTC. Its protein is CATTGTVLSGANVLTF.